These T cell receptor beta chains were read from a single sample in a study of T cells after yellow fever vaccination. MiXCR, applied by TCRdb to the 5' RACE reads, yields one record per CDR3 protein. The top ten hold 15% to 20% of the sample, which has 250,000 to 400,000 distinct CDR3 sequences, 4% to 5.5% seen once. The material sequenced was PBMCs, taken 15 days after the yellow fever booster vaccination. The receptors here all came from a man aged 18 to 29 who received the YFV17D yellow fever vaccine. Each CDR3 is given with its conserved first and last residue. The order of the fields is CDR3 length, clone size, D gene, J gene, V gene, CDR3 DNA, CDR3 protein. The D gene is left open where the match is weak. The listing skips clone size in some rows; elsewhere it reads once, few, many or a size class.

cdr3_length: 16; clone_size: many; d_call: TRBD2; j_call: TRBJ2-1; v_call: TRBV9; cdr3_nt: TGTGCCAGCAGCGCGCTCCTAGCGGGGGGGCTAAATGAGCAGTTCTTC; cdr3_aa: CASSALLAGGLNEQFF
cdr3_length: 14; clone_size: many; d_call: .; j_call: TRBJ1-2; v_call: TRBV5-6; cdr3_nt: TGTGCCAGCAGCCCCAGGGGTTCCATCTATGGCTACACCTTC; cdr3_aa: CASSPRGSIYGYTF
cdr3_length: 18; clone_size: many; d_call: .; j_call: TRBJ1-3; v_call: TRBV3-2; cdr3_nt: TGTGCCAGCAGCCAATTCCTCATGCCCATATACTCTGGAAACACCATATATTTT; cdr3_aa: CASSQFLMPIYSGNTIYF
cdr3_length: 12; clone_size: .; d_call: .; j_call: TRBJ2-1; v_call: TRBV7-2; cdr3_nt: TGTGCCAGCAGCCCCACCGGGACAGAGCAGTTCTTC; cdr3_aa: CASSPTGTEQFF
cdr3_length: 11; clone_size: few; d_call: .; j_call: TRBJ2-3; v_call: TRBV24-1; cdr3_nt: TGTGCCACCAGGCTCGGAAATACGCAGTATTTT; cdr3_aa: CATRLGNTQYF
cdr3_length: 13; clone_size: few; d_call: .; j_call: TRBJ1-5; v_call: TRBV12-5; cdr3_nt: TGTGCTAGTGGTTTGTCGGGCAATCAGCCCCAGCATTTT; cdr3_aa: CASGLSGNQPQHF
cdr3_length: 15; clone_size: many; d_call: .; j_call: TRBJ1-1; v_call: TRBV12-3/TRBV12-4; cdr3_nt: TGTGCCAGCAGTCCCACGGGGGGCGCTCGGACTGAAGCTTTCTTT; cdr3_aa: CASSPTGGARTEAFF
cdr3_length: 17; clone_size: few; d_call: TRBD2; j_call: TRBJ2-7; v_call: TRBV7-2; cdr3_nt: TGTGCCAGCAGCTTGGGCCCCCTGCGGGGGGGCCAGAACGAGCAGTACTTC; cdr3_aa: CASSLGPLRGGQNEQYF
cdr3_length: 14; clone_size: .; d_call: .; j_call: TRBJ1-6; v_call: TRBV4-1; cdr3_nt: TGCGCCAGCAGCCAAGAGAGACGGAATTCACCCCTCCACTTT; cdr3_aa: CASSQERRNSPLHF
cdr3_length: 16; clone_size: many; d_call: TRBD2; j_call: TRBJ2-1; v_call: TRBV4-2; cdr3_nt: TGTGCCAGCAGCCAAGATACTAGCGGGTCCTACAATGAGCAGTTCTTC; cdr3_aa: CASSQDTSGSYNEQFF